Sequencing of this TCR beta chain was carried out in a study of cytomegalovirus exposure and HLA in healthy donors. Researchers ran the PCR with 60 Vbeta and 13 Jbeta primers. Some clones are missing from TCRdb's copy, which holds only in-frame ones; the method was immunoSEQ multiplex PCR. This table holds around 210,000 clones. At sampling all donors were nominally healthy, likely with unrecorded immune exposures. As to this clone: The target antigen is unknown.

This CDR3 is built from 15 residues. CDR1 is SGDLS and CDR2 is YYNGEE in the germline V gene. After removal of 4 bases from V and 1 base from J, the junction contained 7 bases not matched to a gene. Regarding the study as a whole: The likely explanation for a cluster of highly shared sequence variants was sequencing artifact. Follow-up analysis seemed to connect common viral pathogens with several of the most significant clusters identified.

The specimen sequenced was PBMCs. The rearrangement uses TRBV9 and TRBJ1-1; TRBD1 agrees at 7 bases. The clonotype originates from a woman aged 25 to 39 in good health and CMV-seropositive. CDR3 protein: CASSPLTGTNTEAFF. In nucleotides, the CDR3 is TGTGCCAGCAGCCCCCTGACAGGGACGAACACTGAAGCTTTCTTT.